This T cell receptor (beta chain) was observed in a study of blood T cell repertoires in COVID-19. Study as a whole: The study drew acute and convalescent COVID-19 samples from the United States, Italy and Spain.

Across 20 to 25 US areas, participants ranged in age from about 18 to 90 years. Profiling relied on immunoSEQ multiplex PCR, and the TCRdb table lists in-frame clones only, not all of them. The table records around 300,000 clones, about nine tenths of them present only once. V was pared by 8 bases and J by 1 base, with 5 bases between. The germline V gene has CDR1 MNHEY and CDR2 SVGAGI. The CDR3 spans 11 residues. The chain employs TRBV6-5 and TRBJ1-1; D gene unclear. This clonotype was sampled from a woman aged 55-70 years who had recovered from COVID-19. Sequences were obtained from PBMCs or T cells enriched from blood (not recorded which). CDR3 DNA sequence: TGTGCCAGCGCGGGGAACACTGAAGCTTTCTTT. As protein: CASAGNTEAFF.